Below, 5 T cell receptor beta chains from the same sample are listed, as sequenced in a study of blood T cells in healthy people across ages. The authors ran a second PCR of about 6 to 11 cycles using a sample-barcoded 5' primer and a J-beta primer mix. TCRdb independently ran MiXCR on the 5' RACE reads; one entry per CDR3 protein. The table records approximately 800,000 distinct CDR3 sequences, about 45% of them present only once. Input material: blood. The receptors come from an elderly man in good health.

This clonotype was seen only a few times. This chain connects TRBV7-2 to TRBJ2-5, with D possibly being TRBD1 (6 bases). Trimming removed 6 bases at V and 5 bases at J, with 13 bases between. Germline V gene sequence: CDR1 SGHTA, CDR2 FQGNSA. This CDR3 is built from 13 residues. The chain's CDR3 is CASRTQGPETQYF. The CDR3 nucleotides are TGTGCCAGCAGAACACAGGGCCCGGAGACCCAGTACTTC.

Only a few counts were recorded for this clonotype. The rearrangement uses TRBV5-1 and TRBJ2-3; 7 bases are a match to TRBD1. The germline CDR1 and CDR2 sequences are SGHRS and YFSETQ. There are 16 residues in the CDR3. Losses at the gene ends were 0 bases for V and 2 bases for J; bases not matched to a gene: 6. The CDR3 region has the DNA TGCGCCAGCAGCTTGGCAAGACAGGGAAACACAGATACGCAGTATTTT. Its protein product is CASSLARQGNTDTQYF.

This clonotype was seen a few times. The chain joins TRBV29-1 to TRBJ2-7, with unresolved D. Germline V lookup: CDR1 SQVTM, CDR2 ANQGSEA. Trimming shortened V by 5 bases and J by 3 bases, and 8 bases separated the two germline ends. This CDR3 is built from 11 residues. The CDR3 bases are TGCAGCGTTCTGGAAATCTACGAGCAGTACTTC. Encoded protein: CSVLEIYEQYF.

This clonotype has a handful of counts. This sequence joins TRBV6-6 and TRBJ1-5, with D maybe TRBD1 (5 bases). In germline, CDR1 is MNHNY, CDR2 SVGAGI (reference sequence). The CDR3 has 12 amino acids. CDR3 sequence: CVLRGSDQPQHF. In DNA, the CDR3 is TGTGTCCTGCGGGGGTCCGATCAGCCCCAGCATTTT.

The CDR3 nucleotides read TGCAGTGCTAGAACTAGCGGGAGCTACAATGAGCAGTTCTTC. It encodes CSARTSGSYNEQFF. The V and J genes are TRBV20-1 and TRBJ2-1; 11 bases are a match to TRBD2. V lost 2 bases to trimming and J lost 3 bases; unmatched junction nucleotides: 0. The CDR3 loop spans 14 amino acids. Germline V lookup: CDR1 DFQATT, CDR2 SNEGSKA (reference sequence).